Listed below are T cell receptor beta chains from one sample, sequenced in a study of human T cells and chemical hapten exposure. MiXCR, applied by TCRdb to the RACE reads, yields one record per CDR3 protein. The table shows tens of thousands of distinct CDR3 sequences, with 32% occurring only once. The source was whole blood, collected in connection with sensitization to the hapten diphenylcyclopropenone (DPC). The receptors derive from a man between 35 and 55 years old with alopecia areata. Some clones in this sample may be carry-over from other donors' samples. Both conserved end residues are part of each CDR3. The D gene is left open where the match is weak. Expanded clones are given a class, and other clones once, few, many or no size at all.

cdr3_nt cdr3_aa d_call j_call clone_size v_call
TGTGCCAGCAGTCCCCTAGCGGGAGGAGGCAATGAGCAGTTCTTC CASSPLAGGGNEQFF TRBD2 TRBJ2-1 - TRBV6-5
TGTGCCAGCAGACCCGACAGGGGGTACAATCAGCCCCAGCATTTT CASRPDRGYNQPQHF TRBD1 TRBJ1-5 - TRBV28
TGTGCCAGCCACCCACAGGGATCTGGGGCCAACGTCCTGACTTTC CASHPQGSGANVLTF - TRBJ2-6 - TRBV28
TGTGCCAGCAGCACTACAGGGAAATTGGGGAATGAGCAGTTCTTC CASSTTGKLGNEQFF - TRBJ2-1 few TRBV28
TGTGCCAGCAGCTTAGCTGTAGCTCGGGGTTACAATGAGCAGTTCTTC CASSLAVARGYNEQFF - TRBJ2-1 few TRBV7-2
TGTGCCAGCAGCTTCGTTCCCATCGGGACAGGGGGAATCACAGATACGCAGTATTTT CASSFVPIGTGGITDTQYF TRBD1 TRBJ2-3 many TRBV7-8
TGTGCCACCAGTGCCAGCGGGAGCACAGATACGCAGTATTTT CATSASGSTDTQYF - TRBJ2-3 - TRBV24-1
TGCGCCAGCAGTGACGGGACCTCAAGGACAGATACGCAGTATTTT CASSDGTSRTDTQYF - TRBJ2-3 - TRBV10-2
TGTGCCAGCAGCCGGGGACTAGCGGGAGGGGAAGAGACCCAGTACTTC CASSRGLAGGEETQYF TRBD2 TRBJ2-5 few TRBV6-5
TGTGCCAGCAGTTTAGGACACCTCCAAGGGGCCCAGTACTTC CASSLGHLQGAQYF - TRBJ2-5 - TRBV28
TGTGCCAGCAGCTCCGGGGGAGGCACTGGTGAAAAACTGTTTTTT CASSSGGGTGEKLFF - TRBJ1-4 - TRBV7-2
TGTGCCAGCAGTACCGGGACAGGGGTCGCTGAAGCTTTCTTT CASSTGTGVAEAFF TRBD1 TRBJ1-1 - TRBV12-3/TRBV12-4
TGTGCCAGCATCGCCGGGACAGCAGCTTTCTTT CASIAGTAAFF TRBD1 TRBJ1-1 few TRBV6-5
TGTGCCAGCACCCACGGACAGGGGAGACAGACCCAGTACTTC CASTHGQGRQTQYF TRBD1 TRBJ2-5 once TRBV12-3/TRBV12-4
TGTGCCAGCAGCCAACCCGACGGGGACAGGGTGAACGAGCAGTACTTC CASSQPDGDRVNEQYF TRBD1 TRBJ2-7 - TRBV4-2
TGCGCCAGCAGCTTGGAAGCGGATATTCGCCAAGAGACCCAGTACTTC CASSLEADIRQETQYF - TRBJ2-5 few TRBV5-1
TGTGCCAGCAGTTATTCCCCGACAGGGGTTTCACCCCTCCACTTT CASSYSPTGVSPLHF TRBD1 TRBJ1-6 few TRBV6-5
TGCGCCAGCAGCTTGGAGACAGTCACAGATACGCAGTATTTT CASSLETVTDTQYF - TRBJ2-3 few TRBV5-1
TGCAGTGCTAGCGGTTTAGCGGGAGTAAGGACAGATACGCAGTATTTT CSASGLAGVRTDTQYF TRBD2 TRBJ2-3 - TRBV20-1
TGTGCCAGCAGTTTCAGGAGCCGGGGCCCCTACAATGAGCAGTTCTTC CASSFRSRGPYNEQFF - TRBJ2-1 - TRBV6-5
TGTGCCAGCAGCTCCAGCGAGAACACTGAAGCTTTCTTT CASSSSENTEAFF - TRBJ1-1 - TRBV9
TGTGCCAGCAGTCCGGGGACTAGCGGGAGACCGGTAGATACGCAGTATTTT CASSPGTSGRPVDTQYF TRBD2 TRBJ2-3 - TRBV12-3/TRBV12-4
TGTGCCAGCAGTTTCGACAGCTCTGGGGCCAACGTCCTGACTTTC CASSFDSSGANVLTF - TRBJ2-6 many TRBV27
TGTGCCAGCACCTACAGGGGACCCACCTCCTACAATGAGCAGTTCTTC CASTYRGPTSYNEQFF TRBD1 TRBJ2-1 few TRBV6-5
TGCAGTGCTAGAGAGAAGGGACAGGCGAGAGAGACCCAGTACTTC CSAREKGQARETQYF TRBD1 TRBJ2-5 - TRBV20-1